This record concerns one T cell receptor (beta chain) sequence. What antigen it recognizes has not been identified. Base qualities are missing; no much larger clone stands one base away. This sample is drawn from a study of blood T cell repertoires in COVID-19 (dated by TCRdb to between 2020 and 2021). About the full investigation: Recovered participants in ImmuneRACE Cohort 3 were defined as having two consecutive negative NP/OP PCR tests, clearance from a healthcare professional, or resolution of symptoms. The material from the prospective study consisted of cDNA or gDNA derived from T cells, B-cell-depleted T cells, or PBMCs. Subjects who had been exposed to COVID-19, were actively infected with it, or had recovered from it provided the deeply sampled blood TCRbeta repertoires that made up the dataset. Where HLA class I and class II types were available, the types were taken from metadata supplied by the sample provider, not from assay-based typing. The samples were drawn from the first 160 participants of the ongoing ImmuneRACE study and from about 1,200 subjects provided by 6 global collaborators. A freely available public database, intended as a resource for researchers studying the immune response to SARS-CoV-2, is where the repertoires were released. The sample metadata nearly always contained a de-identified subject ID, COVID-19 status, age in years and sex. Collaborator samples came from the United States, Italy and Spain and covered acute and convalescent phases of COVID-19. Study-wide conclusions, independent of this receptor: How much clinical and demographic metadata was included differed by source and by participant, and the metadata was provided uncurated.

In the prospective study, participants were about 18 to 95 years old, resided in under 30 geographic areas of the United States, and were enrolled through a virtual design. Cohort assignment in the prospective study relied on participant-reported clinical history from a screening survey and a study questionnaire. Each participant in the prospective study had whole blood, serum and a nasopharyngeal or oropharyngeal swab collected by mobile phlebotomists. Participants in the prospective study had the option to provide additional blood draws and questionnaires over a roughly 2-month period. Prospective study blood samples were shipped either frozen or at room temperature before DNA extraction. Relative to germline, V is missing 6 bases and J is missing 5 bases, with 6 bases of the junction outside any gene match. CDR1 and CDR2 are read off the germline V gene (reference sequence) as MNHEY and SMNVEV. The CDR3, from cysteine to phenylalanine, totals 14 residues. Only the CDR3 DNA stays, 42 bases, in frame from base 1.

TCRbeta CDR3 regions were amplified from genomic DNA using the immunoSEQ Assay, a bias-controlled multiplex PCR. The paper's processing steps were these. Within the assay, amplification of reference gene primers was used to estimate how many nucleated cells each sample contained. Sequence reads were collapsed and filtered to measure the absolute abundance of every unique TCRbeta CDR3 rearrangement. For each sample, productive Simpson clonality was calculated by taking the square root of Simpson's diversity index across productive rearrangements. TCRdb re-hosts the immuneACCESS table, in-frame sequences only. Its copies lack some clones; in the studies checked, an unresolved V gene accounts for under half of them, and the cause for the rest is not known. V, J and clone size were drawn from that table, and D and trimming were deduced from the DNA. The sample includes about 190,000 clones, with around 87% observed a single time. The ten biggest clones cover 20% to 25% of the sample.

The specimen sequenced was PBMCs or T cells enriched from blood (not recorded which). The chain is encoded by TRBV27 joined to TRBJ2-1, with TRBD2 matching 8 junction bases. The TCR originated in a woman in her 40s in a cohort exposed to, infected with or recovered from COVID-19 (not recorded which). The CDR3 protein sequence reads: CASRLAASNNEQFF. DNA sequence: TGTGCCAGCAGACTAGCGGCTTCAAACAATGAGCAGTTCTTC.